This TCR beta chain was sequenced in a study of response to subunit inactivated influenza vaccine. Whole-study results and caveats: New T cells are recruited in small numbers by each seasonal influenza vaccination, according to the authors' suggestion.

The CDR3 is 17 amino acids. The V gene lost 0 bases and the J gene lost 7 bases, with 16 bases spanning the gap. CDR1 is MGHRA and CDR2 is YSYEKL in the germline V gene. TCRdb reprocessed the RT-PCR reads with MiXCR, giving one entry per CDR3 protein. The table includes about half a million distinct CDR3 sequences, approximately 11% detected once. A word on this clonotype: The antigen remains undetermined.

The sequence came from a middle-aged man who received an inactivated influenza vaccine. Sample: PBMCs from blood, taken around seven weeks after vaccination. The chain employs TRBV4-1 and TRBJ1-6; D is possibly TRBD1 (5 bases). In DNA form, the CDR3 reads TGCGCCAGCAGCCAAGATTTACCGGGGGTCCGGAATTCACCCCTCCACTTT. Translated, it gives CASSQDLPGVRNSPLHF.